The sequence of this TCR beta chain was determined in a study of T-cell reconstitution after alpha-beta-depleted transplantation in children (dated by TCRdb to the mid-2010s). Turning to the overall study: Using TCR repertoire profiling, the study followed T-cell immune reconstitution in a quantitative way in children after TCRalphabeta/CD19-depleted allogeneic hematopoietic cell transplantation.

A distance of 13 bases separates the germline ends of V and J, which lose 6 bases and 3 bases respectively. The CDR3, cysteine through phenylalanine, is 14 amino acids long. The kept DNA is CDR3 alone, 42 bases in frame from the first base. As regards this clonotype: It has no known antigen specificity. No base-level quality is on record; no much larger clone is a single base apart.

Points the paper makes about the study in general: In some patients, high TCRbeta diversity at day 60 was attributed to recipient T cells and intrathymic progenitors that had survived conditioning. The apparently early alphabetaT-cell count recovery about two months after transplant was reportedly dependent on only several hundred rapidly expanded clones derived from non-depleted graft cells. The frequencies of hyperexpanded clones fell over the following months, and after one year, T-cell counts and TCRbeta diversity were mostly attributed to newly produced T cells.

Preparation of the library involved PCR. The run used an Illumina HiSeq 2500. Molecular barcoding was employed in the preparation of TCR libraries, with unique molecular identifiers being used to normalize TCRbeta repertoire quantification. TCRdb cleaned the public reads at Q25 with fastp, built clones with MiXCR and kept in-frame beta chains. When rows share a CDR3 protein, they turn into one entry using the most common DNA and genes. The sample data list about 980,000 distinct CDR3 sequences, and 25% to 30% of these were observed just once. The ten largest clones capture around 30% of the sample. This sample's treatment or condition label indicates: allogeneic hematopoietic cell transplantation with graft depleted of TCRalphabeta T cells and CD19 B cells. The children who served as transplant recipients had been given grafts of TCRalphabeta/CD19-depleted allogeneic hematopoietic cells.

The V gene is TRBV12-3 or TRBV12-4 and the J gene is TRBJ2-3; the D gene remains uncertain. This TCR was sampled from a boy in the first two years of life who had a stem cell transplant for SCID, so the T cells may come from the graft donor. The sample consisted of PBMCs, mostly from graft donor cells, taken 360 days after TCRalphabeta/CD19-depleted stem cell transplant. The DNA reads TGTGCCAGCAGACCTGCGGTGGCTACAGATACGCAGTATTTT. Translated, it gives CASRPAVATDTQYF.